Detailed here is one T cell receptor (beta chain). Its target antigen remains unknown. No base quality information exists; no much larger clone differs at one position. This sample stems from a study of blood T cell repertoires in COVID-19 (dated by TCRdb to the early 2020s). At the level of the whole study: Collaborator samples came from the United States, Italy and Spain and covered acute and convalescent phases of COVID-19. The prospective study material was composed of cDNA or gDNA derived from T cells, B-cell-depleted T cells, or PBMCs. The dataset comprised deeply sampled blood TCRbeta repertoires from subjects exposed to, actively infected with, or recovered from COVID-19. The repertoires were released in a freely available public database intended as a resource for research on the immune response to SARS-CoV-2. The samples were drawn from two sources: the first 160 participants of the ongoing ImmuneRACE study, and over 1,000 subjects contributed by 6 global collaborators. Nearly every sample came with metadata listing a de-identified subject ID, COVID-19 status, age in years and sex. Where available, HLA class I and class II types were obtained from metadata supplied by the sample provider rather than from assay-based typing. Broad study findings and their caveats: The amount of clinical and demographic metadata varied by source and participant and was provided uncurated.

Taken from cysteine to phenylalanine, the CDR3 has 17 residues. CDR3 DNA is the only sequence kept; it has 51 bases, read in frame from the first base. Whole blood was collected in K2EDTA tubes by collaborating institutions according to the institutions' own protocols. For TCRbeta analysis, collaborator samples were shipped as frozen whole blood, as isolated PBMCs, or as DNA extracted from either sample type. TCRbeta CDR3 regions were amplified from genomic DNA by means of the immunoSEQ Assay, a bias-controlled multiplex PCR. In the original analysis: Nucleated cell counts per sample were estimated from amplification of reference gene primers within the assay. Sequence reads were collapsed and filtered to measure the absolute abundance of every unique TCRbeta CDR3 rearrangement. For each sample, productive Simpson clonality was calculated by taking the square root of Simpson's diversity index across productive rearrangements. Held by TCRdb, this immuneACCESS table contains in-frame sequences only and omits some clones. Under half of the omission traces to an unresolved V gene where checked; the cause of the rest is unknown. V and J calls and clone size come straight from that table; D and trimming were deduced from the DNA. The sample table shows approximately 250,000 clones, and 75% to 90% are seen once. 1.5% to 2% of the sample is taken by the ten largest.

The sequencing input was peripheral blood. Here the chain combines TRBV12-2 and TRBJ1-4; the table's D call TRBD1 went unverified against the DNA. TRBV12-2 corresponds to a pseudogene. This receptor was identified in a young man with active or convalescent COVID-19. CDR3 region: CASRPRRQGKKSEKLFF. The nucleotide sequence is TGTGCAAGTCGCCCTCGAAGACAGGGGAAAAAGAGTGAAAAACTGTTTTTT.